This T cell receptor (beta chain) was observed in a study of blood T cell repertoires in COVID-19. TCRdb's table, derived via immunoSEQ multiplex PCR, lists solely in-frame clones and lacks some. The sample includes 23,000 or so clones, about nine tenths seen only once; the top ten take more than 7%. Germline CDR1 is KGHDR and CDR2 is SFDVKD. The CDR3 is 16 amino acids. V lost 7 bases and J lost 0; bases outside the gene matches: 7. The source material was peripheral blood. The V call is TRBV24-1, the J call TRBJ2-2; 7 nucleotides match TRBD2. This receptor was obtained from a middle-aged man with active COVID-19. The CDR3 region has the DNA TGTGCCACCAGCAAACCGGGACTAACGAACACCGGGGAGCTGTTTTTT. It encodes CATSKPGLTNTGELFF.